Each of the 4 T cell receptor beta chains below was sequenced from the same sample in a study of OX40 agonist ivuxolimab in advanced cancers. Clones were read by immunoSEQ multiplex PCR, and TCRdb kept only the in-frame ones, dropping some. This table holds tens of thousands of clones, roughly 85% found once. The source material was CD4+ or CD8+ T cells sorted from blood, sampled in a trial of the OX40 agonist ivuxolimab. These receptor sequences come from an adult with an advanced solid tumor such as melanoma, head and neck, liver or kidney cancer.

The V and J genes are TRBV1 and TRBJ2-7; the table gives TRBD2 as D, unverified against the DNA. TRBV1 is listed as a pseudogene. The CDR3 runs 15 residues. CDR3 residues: CTSRVDGRGSHEQYF. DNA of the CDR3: TGCACCAGCAGAGTCGACGGTCGGGGGTCCCACGAGCAGTACTTC.

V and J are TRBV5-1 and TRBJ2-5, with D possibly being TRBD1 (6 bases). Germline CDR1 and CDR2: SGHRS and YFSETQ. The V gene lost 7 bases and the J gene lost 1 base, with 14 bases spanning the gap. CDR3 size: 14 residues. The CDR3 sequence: CASRISGVQETQYF. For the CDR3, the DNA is TGCGCCAGCCGTATCTCAGGGGTCCAAGAGACCCAGTACTTC. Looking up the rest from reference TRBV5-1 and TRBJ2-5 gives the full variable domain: KAGVTQTPRYLIKTRGQQVTLSCSPISGHRSVSWYQQTPGQGLQFLFEYFSETQRNKGNFPGRFSGRQFSNSRSEMNVSTLELGDSALYLCASRISGVQETQYFGPGTRLLVL.

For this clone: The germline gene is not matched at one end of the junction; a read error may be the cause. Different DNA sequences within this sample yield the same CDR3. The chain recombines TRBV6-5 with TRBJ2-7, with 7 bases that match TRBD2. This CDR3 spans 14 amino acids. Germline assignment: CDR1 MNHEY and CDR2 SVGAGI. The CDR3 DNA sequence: TGCGCCAGCCAGGTGCGGGGAGGGCTAGGCGAGCAGTACTTC. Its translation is CASQVRGGLGEQYF.

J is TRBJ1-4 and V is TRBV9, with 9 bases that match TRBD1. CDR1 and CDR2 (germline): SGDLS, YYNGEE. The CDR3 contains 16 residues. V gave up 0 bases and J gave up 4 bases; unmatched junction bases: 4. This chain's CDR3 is CASSVGLGQGNEKLFF. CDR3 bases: TGTGCCAGCAGCGTAGGCCTGGGACAGGGTAATGAAAAACTGTTTTTT.